This T cell receptor beta chain was recovered during a study of shared clonotypes between healthy human individuals. Background on the study: Per donor, three plates held CD4 naive cells, three held CD4 memory, two held CD8 naive and one held CD8 memory. Study-wide points: What naive subsets generally showed was a larger estimated richness than memory subsets showed. Generation probabilities were higher for clonotypes shared across all four sorted-subset donors than for unshared ones.

The data were produced by immunoSEQ multiplex PCR, yet TCRdb's version contains in-frame clones alone and is incomplete. The data hold around 2,000,000 clones, with 85% to 95% observed a single time. The split of CD4+ cells yielded CD45RA+ naive and CD45RA-negative memory subsets. About this clone: Its antigen is undetermined.

Germline CDR1 and CDR2: ENHRY and SYGVKD. V shed 0 bases and J shed 0 bases, with 12 bases lying between them. The length of the CDR3 is 17 residues. The sequence came from a man between 18 and 29 years old in good health. Material for sequencing was naive CD4+ T cells sorted from blood. Sample subset: CD45RA+ positively selected. This rearrangement joins TRBV10-3 to TRBJ2-1, with D possibly TRBD2 on 6 matching bases. The CDR3 protein is CAISESVGLSSYNEQFF. The CDR3, as DNA: TGTGCCATCAGTGAGTCTGTGGGACTTAGCTCCTACAATGAGCAGTTCTTC.